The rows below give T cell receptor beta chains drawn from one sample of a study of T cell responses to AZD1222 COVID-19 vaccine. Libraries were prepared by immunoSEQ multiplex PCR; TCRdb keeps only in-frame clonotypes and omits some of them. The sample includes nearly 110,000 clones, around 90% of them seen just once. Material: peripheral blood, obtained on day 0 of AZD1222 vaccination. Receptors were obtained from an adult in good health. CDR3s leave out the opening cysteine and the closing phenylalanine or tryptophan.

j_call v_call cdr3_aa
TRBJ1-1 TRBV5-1 ASSSGQGFEAF
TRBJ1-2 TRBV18 ASSPPASGLGYGYT
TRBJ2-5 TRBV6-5 ASSYYRGFGETQY
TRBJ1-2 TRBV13 ASSLGRTGWLEDGYT
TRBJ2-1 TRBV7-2 ASSLPGLQF
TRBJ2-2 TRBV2 ASSEAGVGAGTGELF
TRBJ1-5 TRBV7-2 ASSFGVNSNQPQH
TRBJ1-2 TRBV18 ASSSAGMNGYT
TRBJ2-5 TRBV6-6 ASSLSGASGGPGQTQY
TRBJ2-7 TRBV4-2 ASSQDFGGGDYEQY
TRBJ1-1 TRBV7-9 ASSLSTTEAF
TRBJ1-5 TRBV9 ASSKGGNNQPQH
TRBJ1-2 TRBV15 ATSPGGDYGYT
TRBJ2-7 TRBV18 ASSPPSTDEQY
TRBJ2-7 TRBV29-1 SVALQQGITYEQY
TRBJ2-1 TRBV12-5 ASGLGAGGSYNEQF
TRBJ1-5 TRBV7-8 ASSLPGGDQPQH
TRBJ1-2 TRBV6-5 ASSPTETHNYGYT
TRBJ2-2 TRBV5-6 ASSTGAGGITGELF
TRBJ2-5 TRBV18 ASSPRTGGEETQY
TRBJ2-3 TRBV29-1 SVVRAGGPTDTQY
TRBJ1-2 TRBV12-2 ASVLSGGDGYT
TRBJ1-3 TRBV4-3 ASSPNTGTGNTIY
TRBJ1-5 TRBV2 ASSPSGGGGQPQH
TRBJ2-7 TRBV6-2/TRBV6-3 ASSYPLSGHQYEQY
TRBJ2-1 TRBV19 ASSIGGGGEQF
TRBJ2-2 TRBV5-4 ASSLGVSAGELF
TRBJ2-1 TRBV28 ASSPRALNEQF
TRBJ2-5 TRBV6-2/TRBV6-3 ASSYKSLAGGRGTQY
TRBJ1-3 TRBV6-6 ASSYGQETTIY
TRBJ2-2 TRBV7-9 ASSLWAGSTGELF
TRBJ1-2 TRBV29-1 SGGTGYGYT
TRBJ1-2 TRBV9 ASSVAQGDYGYT
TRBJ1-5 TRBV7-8 ASSHRPKNSNQPQH
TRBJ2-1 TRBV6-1 ASISYNEQF
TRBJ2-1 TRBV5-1 ASSEGGNSQF
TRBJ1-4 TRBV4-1 ASSQDLDRPILF
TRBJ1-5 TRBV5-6 ASSLGDRFRRGNQPQH
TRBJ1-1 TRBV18 ASSRLGVNTEAF
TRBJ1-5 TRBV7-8 ASSLWGSARNQPQH
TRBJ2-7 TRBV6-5 ASSYSGQGYEQY